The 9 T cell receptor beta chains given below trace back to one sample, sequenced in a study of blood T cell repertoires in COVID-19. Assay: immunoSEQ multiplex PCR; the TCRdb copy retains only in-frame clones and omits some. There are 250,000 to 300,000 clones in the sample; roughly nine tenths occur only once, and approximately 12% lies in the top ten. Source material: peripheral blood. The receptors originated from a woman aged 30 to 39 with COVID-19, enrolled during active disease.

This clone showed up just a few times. The CDR3, as DNA: TGTGCCAGCAGCTCACCGGGACAGTTTAACTATGGCTACACCTTC. This codes for CASSSPGQFNYGYTF. The V gene is TRBV5-6, the J gene TRBJ1-2, with TRBD1 matching 7 bases. CDR1 is SGHDT, CDR2 YYEEEE, per germline. V shed 3 bases and J 1 base; nucleotides not matched to a gene: 6. CDR3 length equals 15 residues.

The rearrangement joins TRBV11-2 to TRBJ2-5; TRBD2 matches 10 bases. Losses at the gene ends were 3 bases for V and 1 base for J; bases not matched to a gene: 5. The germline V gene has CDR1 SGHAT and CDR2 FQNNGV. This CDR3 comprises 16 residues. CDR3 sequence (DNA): TGTGCCAGCAGCTTCGTTAGCGGGGGGATCCAAGAGACCCAGTACTTC. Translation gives CASSFVSGGIQETQYF.

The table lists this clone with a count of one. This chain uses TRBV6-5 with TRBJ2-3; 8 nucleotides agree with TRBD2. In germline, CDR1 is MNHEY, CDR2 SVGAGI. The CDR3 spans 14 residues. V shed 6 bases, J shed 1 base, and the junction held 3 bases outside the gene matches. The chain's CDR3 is CASRDSGGTDTQYF. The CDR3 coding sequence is TGTGCCAGCAGAGATAGCGGGGGCACAGATACGCAGTATTTT.

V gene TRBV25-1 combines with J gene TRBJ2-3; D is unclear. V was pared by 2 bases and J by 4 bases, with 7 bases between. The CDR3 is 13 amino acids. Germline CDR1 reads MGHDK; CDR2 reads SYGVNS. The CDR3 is CASSEPTADTQYF. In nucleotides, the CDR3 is TGTGCCAGCAGTGAACCTACAGCAGATACGCAGTATTTT.

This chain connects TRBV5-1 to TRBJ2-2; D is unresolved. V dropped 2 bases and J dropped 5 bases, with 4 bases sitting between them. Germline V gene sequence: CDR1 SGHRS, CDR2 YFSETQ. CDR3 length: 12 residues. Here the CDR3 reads CASSFRTGELFF. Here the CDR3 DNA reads TGCGCCAGCAGCTTCCGGACCGGGGAGCTGTTTTTT.

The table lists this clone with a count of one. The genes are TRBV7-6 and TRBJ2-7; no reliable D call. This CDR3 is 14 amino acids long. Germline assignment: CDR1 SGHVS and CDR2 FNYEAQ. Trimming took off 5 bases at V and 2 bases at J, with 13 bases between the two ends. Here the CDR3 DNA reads TGTGCCAGCAGCCTTACCCCTACGACCTACGAGCAGTACTTC. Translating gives CASSLTPTTYEQYF.

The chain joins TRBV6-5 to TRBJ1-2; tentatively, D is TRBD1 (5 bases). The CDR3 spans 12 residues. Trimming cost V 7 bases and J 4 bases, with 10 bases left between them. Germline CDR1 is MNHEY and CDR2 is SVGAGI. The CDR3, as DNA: TGTGCCAGCAAGGACATGAGCTATGGCTACACCTTC. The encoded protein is CASKDMSYGYTF.

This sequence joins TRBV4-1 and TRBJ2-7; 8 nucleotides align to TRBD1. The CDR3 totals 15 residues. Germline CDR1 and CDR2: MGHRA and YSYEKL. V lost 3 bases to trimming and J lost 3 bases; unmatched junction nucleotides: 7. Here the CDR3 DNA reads TGCGCCAGCAGCCATATGACAGGGGCAAGCTACGAGCAGTACTTC. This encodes CASSHMTGASYEQYF.

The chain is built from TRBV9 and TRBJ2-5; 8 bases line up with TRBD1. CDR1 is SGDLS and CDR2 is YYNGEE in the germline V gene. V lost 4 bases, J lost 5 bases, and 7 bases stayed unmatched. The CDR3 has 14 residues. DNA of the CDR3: TGTGCCAGCAGCACCGGACAGGGCCGCGAGACCCAGTACTTC. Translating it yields CASSTGQGRETQYF.